These 9 T cell receptor beta chains were all obtained from the same sample, sequenced in a study of blood T cell repertoires in COVID-19. Measured with immunoSEQ multiplex PCR; TCRdb has only the in-frame clones, and not every one. The sample records about 41,000 clones, 65% to 85% being singletons. The sequenced material came from peripheral blood. The receptors shown here come from a man in his forties with active or convalescent COVID-19.

This chain uses TRBV6-2 or TRBV6-3 with TRBJ2-7; D call uncertain. Deletions cut 4 bases from V and 6 bases from J, with 10 bases between. This CDR3 contains 12 residues. Germline V gene sequence: CDR1 MNHEY, CDR2 SVGEGT. CDR3 sequence (DNA): TGTGCCAGCAGTTGGCCGTTTGGCGAGCAGTACTTC. Translation: CASSWPFGEQYF.

V and J are TRBV18 and TRBJ2-5; possible D gene TRBD2, 6 bases. The V end was cut by 6 bases, the J end by 2 bases, with 10 bases between. This CDR3 region has 13 residues. The germline V gene has CDR1 KGHSH and CDR2 LQKENI. The DNA of the CDR3 is TGTGCCAGCTCGCGGGACGGTCAAGAGACCCAGTACTTC. As protein: CASSRDGQETQYF.

The V gene is TRBV7-9, the J gene TRBJ2-3, with TRBD2 identical over 9 bases. Germline values: CDR1 SEHNR, CDR2 FQNEAQ (reference sequence). V shed 5 bases, J shed 9 bases, and the junction held 12 bases outside the gene matches. The CDR3 is 15 amino acids. This CDR3 reads CASSSRSSGSNTQYF. The CDR3 DNA follows: TGTGCCAGCAGCAGTCGAAGTAGCGGGAGTAACACGCAGTATTTT.

In this sample, this clone turned up a few times. The chain joins TRBV4-2 to TRBJ1-5, with 11 bases aligning to TRBD1. Germline V gives CDR1 LGHNA, CDR2 YNFKEQ. This CDR3 contains 16 residues. J gave up 5 bases and V 0 bases, and 3 bases lay outside the gene matches. CDR3 in amino acids: CASSQEGDRGYQPQHF. The CDR3 nucleotides read TGTGCCAGCAGCCAAGAGGGGGACAGGGGGTATCAGCCCCAGCATTTT.

The chain carries TRBV2 and TRBJ2-7; D unresolved. The CDR3 is 13 amino acids. Germline CDR1 and CDR2: SNHLY and FYNNEI. V lost 4 bases and J lost 7, with 14 bases in between. The CDR3, as DNA: TGTGCCAGCAGTGGAGTCCCTTCCATAGAGCAGTACTTC. This translates into CASSGVPSIEQYF.

The genes are TRBV30 and TRBJ2-2; the match to TRBD2 covers 8 bases. The ends lost 1 base at V and 7 bases at J; junction bases unmatched: 8. Germline V lookup: CDR1 GTSNPN, CDR2 SVGIG (reference sequence). This CDR3 is 15 amino acids long. DNA of the CDR3: TGTGCCTGGAGTGGAGCGGGAGTTTATGGCGGGGAGCTGTTTTTT. This gives the protein CAWSGAGVYGGELFF.

The chain has TRBV6-2 or TRBV6-3 and TRBJ2-5; D is ambiguous. The ends were cut back, 4 bases at V and 1 base at J, with 13 bases in the middle. The CDR3 loop spans 15 amino acids. Germline-derived CDR1 and CDR2 are MNHEY and SVGEGT. The CDR3 DNA follows: TGTGCCAGCAGTTTGGATTCGGAGATCCAAGAGACCCAGTACTTC. Protein product: CASSLDSEIQETQYF.

This clone was counted only a few times. The V gene is TRBV6-4, the J gene TRBJ1-1, with D possibly being TRBD1 (6 bases). This CDR3 is 16 amino acids long. Germline V gene lookup returns CDR1 MRHNA and CDR2 SNTAGT. V lost 4 bases, J lost 6 bases, and 21 bases lay in between. The CDR3 coding sequence is TGTGCCAGCAGTGTCAGCATCGGGGGCGGGAGGGCTGAAGCTTTCTTT. Its translation: CASSVSIGGGRAEAFF.

The CDR3 DNA follows: TGTGCCAGCAGCCCCTGGGCGGGGAACACCGGGGAGCTGTTTTTT. Amino acids: CASSPWAGNTGELFF. The chain couples TRBV5-6 to TRBJ2-2; a weak D match, TRBD2 (5 bases). Between the trimmed V and J ends, which lost 4 bases and 1 base, there was a span of 11 bases. Germline V gives CDR1 SGHDT, CDR2 YYEEEE. The CDR3 has 15 amino acids.